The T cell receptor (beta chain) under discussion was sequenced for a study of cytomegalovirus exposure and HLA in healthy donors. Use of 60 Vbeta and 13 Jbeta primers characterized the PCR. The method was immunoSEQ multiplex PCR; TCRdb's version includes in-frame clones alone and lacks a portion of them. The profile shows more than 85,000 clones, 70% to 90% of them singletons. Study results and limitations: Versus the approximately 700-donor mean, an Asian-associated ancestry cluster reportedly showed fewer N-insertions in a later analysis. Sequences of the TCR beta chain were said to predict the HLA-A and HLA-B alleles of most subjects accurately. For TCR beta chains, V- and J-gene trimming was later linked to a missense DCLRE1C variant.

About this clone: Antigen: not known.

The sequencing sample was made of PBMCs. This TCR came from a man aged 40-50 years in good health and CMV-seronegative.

The CDR3: CASSYTEYEQYF. DNA of the CDR3: TGTGCCAGCAGCTATACAGAATACGAGCAGTACTTC. The chain has TRBV5-6 and TRBJ2-7; D not certain. V gave up 3 bases and J gave up 4 bases, with 8 bases separating them. The CDR3 contains 12 residues. Germline CDR1 SGHDT, CDR2 YYEEEE.